Presented here are 16 T cell receptor beta chains from one specimen sequenced in a study of T cell changes during pregnancy in multiple sclerosis. Libraries were prepared by immunoSEQ multiplex PCR; TCRdb keeps only in-frame clonotypes and omits some of them. The sample has 45,000 to 65,000 clones; approximately 94% are singletons. The specimen comprised CD8+ T cells from peripheral blood mononuclear cells, sampled in the third trimester of pregnancy. These receptors originate from a female donor with multiple sclerosis, enrolled in a pregnancy study.

The J gene is TRBJ2-7, the V gene TRBV4-2, with 8 bases aligning to TRBD2. This CDR3 is 14 amino acids long. Unmatched junction bases numbered 4, after V lost 3 bases and J lost 3 bases. Germline values: CDR1 LGHNA, CDR2 YNFKEQ. Here the CDR3 DNA reads TGTGCCAGCAGCCACGCCGGGACTAGCTACGAGCAGTACTTC. It is translated as CASSHAGTSYEQYF.

V usage is TRBV5-5 and J usage is TRBJ2-1, with D hard to call. Germline V gene lookup returns CDR1 SGHKS and CDR2 YYEKEE (reference sequence). Trimming left V 4 bases short and J 4 bases short, with 6 bases between. This CDR3 comprises 12 residues. The CDR3 loop is CASSAGYNEQFF. For the CDR3, the DNA is TGTGCCAGCAGCGCCGGGTACAATGAGCAGTTCTTC.

The V call is TRBV4-1, the J call TRBJ2-7, with 9 bases lining up with TRBD1. After removal of 3 bases from V and 5 bases from J, the junction contained 14 bases not matched to a gene. This CDR3 has 17 residues. Germline loops: CDR1 MGHRA, CDR2 YSYEKL. In nucleotides, the CDR3 is TGCGCCAGCAGCCATGCCACTACGGGACAGGGCGGACACGAGCAGTACTTC. As protein: CASSHATTGQGGHEQYF.

The rearrangement links TRBV10-3 to TRBJ2-1, with D perhaps matching TRBD1 (6 bases). V gave up 3 bases and J gave up 2 bases, with 8 bases separating them. The CDR3 sequence is 14 residues long. Per the germline V gene, CDR1 is ENHRY and CDR2 is SYGVKD. This CDR3 reads CAISETGTYNEQFF. The CDR3 nucleotides read TGTGCCATCAGTGAAACAGGGACCTACAATGAGCAGTTCTTC.

The rearrangement joins TRBV6-5 to TRBJ1-1; a weak D match, TRBD1 (6 bases). The V gene lost 7 bases and the J gene lost 5 bases, with 14 bases spanning the gap. The CDR3 is made up of 13 amino acids. CDR1 and CDR2 (germline): MNHEY, SVGAGI. The CDR3 bases are TGTGCCAGCATAGGCAGGGGATATACTGAAGCTTTCTTT. Encoded protein: CASIGRGYTEAFF.

The genes are TRBV2 and TRBJ1-1; D gene unclear. The length of the CDR3 is 14 residues. Looked up from germline, CDR1 is SNHLY and CDR2 is FYNNEI. V was pared by 0 bases and J by 3 bases, with 8 bases between. Written as DNA, the CDR3 is TGTGCCAGCAGTGAAGCGGGCAGCCACACTGAAGCTTTCTTT. It encodes CASSEAGSHTEAFF.

The chain uses TRBV5-1 and TRBJ2-1; D remains ambiguous. Looked up from germline, CDR1 is SGHRS and CDR2 is YFSETQ. The CDR3 is 11 amino acids. Trimming shortened V by 3 bases and J by 9 bases, and 7 bases separated the two germline ends. The CDR3 loop reads CASSYGFEQFF. The CDR3 nucleotides are TGCGCCAGCAGCTACGGTTTTGAGCAGTTCTTC.

The chain carries TRBV10-3 and TRBJ2-5, with D tentatively TRBD1 (6 bases). The length of the CDR3 is 16 residues. The V end lost 4 bases, the J end lost 3 bases, and 18 bases lay between the germline ends. In germline, CDR1 is ENHRY, CDR2 SYGVKD. DNA of the CDR3: TGTGCCATCAGTGCCCAATCTTACAGGGCGGAAGAGACCCAGTACTTC. It yields the protein CAISAQSYRAEETQYF.

The chain links TRBV5-1 to TRBJ2-1, with TRBD1 identical over 8 bases. V shed 3 bases, J shed 9 bases, and the junction held 8 bases outside the gene matches. In germline, CDR1 is SGHRS, CDR2 YFSETQ. The CDR3 covers 14 residues. This CDR3 is CASSSTGVATEQFF. DNA for the CDR3: TGCGCCAGCAGCTCGACAGGGGTGGCTACTGAGCAGTTCTTC.

This chain joins TRBV6-5 and TRBJ1-5; D is unresolved. V gave up 4 bases and J gave up 8 bases, with 21 bases separating them. The germline gives CDR1 MNHEY, CDR2 SVGAGI. The CDR3 sequence is 16 residues long. The CDR3, as DNA: TGTGCCAGCAGTTTCCTGCACAGCGGGCAGAACGAGCCCCAGCATTTT. Its translation is CASSFLHSGQNEPQHF.

V and J are TRBV5-6 and TRBJ2-7; 8 bases map to TRBD1. The CDR3 covers 16 residues. Germline V gene lookup returns CDR1 SGHDT and CDR2 YYEEEE. After removal of 3 bases from V and 3 bases from J, the junction contained 11 bases not matched to a gene. The CDR3 region has the DNA TGTGCCAGCAGCTCCCTGGACAGGGAAAACCTCTACGAGCAGTACTTC. Translating it yields CASSSLDRENLYEQYF.

V is TRBV10-3 and J is TRBJ2-2; TRBD2 matches 10 bases. The J segment lost 5 bases and the V segment lost 10 bases, leaving 4 bases of the junction unmatched. The CDR3 has 13 residues. Germline-derived CDR1 and CDR2 are ENHRY and SYGVKD. The CDR3 DNA sequence: TGTGCCAATGAGCGGGAGGGTACCGGGGAGCTGTTTTTT. Protein product: CANEREGTGELFF.

The V call is TRBV6-5, the J call TRBJ2-1; no clear D gene. Trimming stripped 5 bases from V and 0 bases from J, with 11 bases between. There are 15 residues in the CDR3. Per germline, CDR1 MNHEY and CDR2 SVGAGI. CDR3 in amino acids: CASSASISSYNEQFF. Written as DNA, the CDR3 is TGTGCCAGCAGTGCCTCTATAAGCTCCTACAATGAGCAGTTCTTC.

At least ten counts were recorded for this clone. The rearrangement links TRBV6-4 to TRBJ1-5; 7 positions agree with TRBD1. The CDR3 has 13 residues. The V gene's germline CDR1 is MRHNA and CDR2 SNTAGT. With 3 bases clipped from V and 7 bases from J, the junction kept 3 bases outside the gene matches. CDR3 residues: CASSEEDRQPQHF. In DNA form, the CDR3 reads TGTGCCAGCAGTGAAGAGGACAGGCAGCCCCAGCATTTT.

Regarding this clone: Other DNA sequences in this sample translate to the same CDR3. V gene TRBV6-1 combines with J gene TRBJ2-5; TRBD2 matches 12 bases. The CDR3 contains 15 residues. V dropped 2 bases and J dropped 5; count of bases not matched to a gene: 3. CDR1 is MNHNS, CDR2 SASEGT, per germline. The DNA for the CDR3 is TGTGCCAGCAGTGAACTAGCGGGAGGGCCGGAGACCCAGTACTTC. Protein product: CASSELAGGPETQYF.

A single count supports this clone. The genes are TRBV5-1 and TRBJ2-3, with 10 bases that match TRBD2. Germline values: CDR1 SGHRS, CDR2 YFSETQ. V shed 4 bases and J 0 bases; nucleotides not matched to a gene: 11. The CDR3 is 18 residues long. The CDR3 region has the DNA TGCGCCAGCAGCCCGACTCCTAGCGGGAGATCGAGCACAGATACGCAGTATTTT. Residues: CASSPTPSGRSSTDTQYF.